The subject of this entry is one T cell receptor (beta chain). The target antigen is unknown. Donor samples were obtained from healthy Caucasian individuals from Russia, aged 6 to 90. Whenever a sample was processed, at least 6.5 million PBMCs were isolated. The CDR3 sequence is 15 residues long. In germline, CDR1 is MNHEY, CDR2 SVGAGI. V dropped 6 bases and J dropped 8; count of bases not matched to a gene: 13. This specimen belongs to a study of blood T cells in healthy people across ages. General study points: It was the long-lived donors that had more naive CD4+ cells and higher diversity than aged donors. A strong correlation between TCR beta diversity and naive T cell percentage was seen.

Primed by a sample-barcoded 5' primer and a J-beta primer mix, a second PCR proceeded for 7 to 11 cycles. Each CDR3 protein gets one entry after TCRdb re-called the 5' RACE reads with MiXCR. This table has about a million distinct CDR3 sequences, 48% appearing once. The chain employs TRBV6-5 and TRBJ1-5; 7 bases agree with TRBD1. The sample was blood. The sequence derives from a young man in good health. The DNA of the CDR3 is TGTGCCAGCAGGCCTGGTACAGGGACAGCGGAGCCCCAGCATTTT. The encoded protein is CASRPGTGTAEPQHF.